This T cell receptor beta chain emerged from a study of early T cells in non-severe SARS-CoV-2 infection. About this clonotype itself: Its specificity is not known.

The ends were cut back, 1 base at V and 7 bases at J, with 17 bases in the middle. The CDR3 consists of 16 residues. The germline V gene encodes CDR1 SGHTA and CDR2 FQGNSA. Attachment of unique molecular identifiers was made to individual cDNA molecules. Via MiXCR, TCRdb re-called the 5' RACE reads, giving one row per CDR3 protein. Of more than 80,000 distinct CDR3 sequences in the sample, roughly 17% are singletons; the top ten hold over 0.95%. Findings and caveats of the study: There was a bias toward anti-spike CD8 responses in VDJdb matching, which missed private and CD4 specificities.

The TCR comes from an adult who was a healthcare worker with PCR-confirmed SARS-CoV-2 infection or an uninfected control (not recorded which). The sample consisted of whole blood. The chain combines TRBV7-2 with TRBJ2-1; D is uncertain. The CDR3 region has the DNA TGTGCCAGCAGCTTAGGAGGCGCAAGCTTCTCTAATGAGCAGTTCTTC. It encodes CASSLGGASFSNEQFF.